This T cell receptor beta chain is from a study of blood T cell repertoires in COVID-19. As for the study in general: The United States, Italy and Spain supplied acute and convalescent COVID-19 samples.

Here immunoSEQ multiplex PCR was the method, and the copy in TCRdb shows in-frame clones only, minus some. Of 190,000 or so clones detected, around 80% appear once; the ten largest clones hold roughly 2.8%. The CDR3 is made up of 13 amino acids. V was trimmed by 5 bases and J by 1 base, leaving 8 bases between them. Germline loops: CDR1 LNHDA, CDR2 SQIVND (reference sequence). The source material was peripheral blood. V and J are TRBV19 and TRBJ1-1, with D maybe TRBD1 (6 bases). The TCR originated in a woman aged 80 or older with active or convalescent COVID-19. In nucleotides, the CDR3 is TGTGCCAGTAGTCCGACAGGGAACACTGAAGCTTTCTTT. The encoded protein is CASSPTGNTEAFF.